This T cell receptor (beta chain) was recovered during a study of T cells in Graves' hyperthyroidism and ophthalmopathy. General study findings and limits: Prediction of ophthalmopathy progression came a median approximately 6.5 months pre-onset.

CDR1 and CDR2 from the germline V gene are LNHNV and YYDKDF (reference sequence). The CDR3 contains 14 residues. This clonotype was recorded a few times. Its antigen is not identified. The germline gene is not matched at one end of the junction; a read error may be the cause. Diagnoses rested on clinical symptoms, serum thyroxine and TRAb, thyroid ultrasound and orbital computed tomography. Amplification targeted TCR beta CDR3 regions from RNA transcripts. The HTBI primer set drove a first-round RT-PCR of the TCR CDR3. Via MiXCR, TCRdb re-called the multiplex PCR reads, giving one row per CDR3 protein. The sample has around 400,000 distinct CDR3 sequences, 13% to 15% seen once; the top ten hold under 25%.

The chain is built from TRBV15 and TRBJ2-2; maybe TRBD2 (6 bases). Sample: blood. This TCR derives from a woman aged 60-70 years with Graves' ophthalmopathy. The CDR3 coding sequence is TGTGCCACCAGCTCTATTGGGGTAACCGGGGGGCTGTTTTTT. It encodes CATSSIGVTGGLFF.